Below are 14 T cell receptor beta chains sequenced from a single sample in a study of blood T cell repertoires in COVID-19 (dated by TCRdb to 2020 to 2022). The library was prepared using the immunoSEQ multiplex PCR assay. Sourced from immuneACCESS, this table was stored by TCRdb with only in-frame sequences that have V and J called. A share of the clones is absent; for the studies checked, an unresolved V gene accounts for under half, and the remainder has no known explanation. Across this sample there are some 58,000 clones, with 75% to 85% seen only once. The ten largest account for 30% to 40% of the sample. Sequenced: peripheral blood. The receptors were sampled from a man aged 55 to 70 with COVID-19, enrolled during active disease.

The chain joins TRBV7-3 to TRBJ2-3; D is uncertain. The CDR3 contains 20 residues. V gave up 3 bases and J gave up 0 bases, with 25 bases separating them. Germline V gene data show CDR1 as SGHTA and CDR2 as FQGTGA. The CDR3 region has the DNA TGTGCCAGCAGCTTTGGCGGCACGGGTACGACCACCTTAAGCACAGATACGCAGTATTTT. Its translation is CASSFGGTGTTTLSTDTQYF.

The genes are TRBV6-5 and TRBJ2-3; D is unclear. The V end lost 3 bases, the J end lost 0 bases, and 10 bases lay between the germline ends. Per the germline V gene, CDR1 is MNHEY and CDR2 is SVGAGI. The CDR3 is 15 amino acids. The CDR3 sequence: CASSYFGTSTDTQYF. CDR3 in DNA: TGTGCCAGCAGTTATTTTGGTACTAGCACAGATACGCAGTATTTT.

This rearrangement joins TRBV27 to TRBJ2-7; weak D call: TRBD1 (6 bases). V lost 3 bases, J lost 0 bases, and 12 bases lay in between. The CDR3 covers 15 residues. CDR1 and CDR2 from the germline V gene are MNHEY and SMNVEV (reference sequence). The CDR3 loop is CASSFAGQSSYEQYF. The CDR3 DNA follows: TGTGCCAGCAGTTTCGCCGGACAGAGCTCCTACGAGCAGTACTTC.

Here the CDR3 DNA reads TGTGCCAGCAGCTTGGTACAGGGGCTCACTGGCAATCAGCCCCAGCATTTT. Its translation is CASSLVQGLTGNQPQHF. The chain links TRBV7-8 to TRBJ1-5, with 7 bases aligning to TRBD1. Germline V gene lookup returns CDR1 SGHVS and CDR2 FQNEAQ. Trimming at V came to 3 bases and at J to 2 bases, leaving 10 bases not matched to a gene. This CDR3 spans 17 amino acids.

This clone turned up a few times. The chain recombines TRBV5-6 with TRBJ2-3; TRBD2 matches at 11 bases. Per germline, CDR1 SGHDT and CDR2 YYEEEE. CDR3 length: 16 amino acids. Trimming cost V 0 bases and J 1 base; bases outside gene matches: 1. This CDR3 reads CASSLATSGGTDTQYF. CDR3 sequence (DNA): TGTGCCAGCAGCTTGGCGACTAGCGGGGGCACAGATACGCAGTATTTT.

The rearrangement uses TRBV7-2 and TRBJ1-6; TRBD1 is a possible D gene (5 bases). Looked up from germline, CDR1 is SGHTA and CDR2 is FQGNSA. V was pared by 5 bases and J by 7 bases, with 15 bases between. The CDR3 sequence is 15 residues long. CDR3 bases: TGTGCCAGCAGCGTCCAAGGGACTGAAAATTCACCCCTCCACTTT. This gives the protein CASSVQGTENSPLHF.

The chain uses TRBV25-1 and TRBJ2-3; 9 nucleotides line up with TRBD1. This CDR3 contains 18 residues. V lost 1 base, J lost 2 bases, and 10 bases stayed unmatched. From germline, CDR1 is MGHDK and CDR2 SYGVNS. The CDR3 protein is CASSELNTDRGNTDTQYF. Written as DNA, the CDR3 is TGTGCCAGCAGTGAATTAAATACGGACAGGGGTAACACAGATACGCAGTATTTT.

This chain uses TRBV6-6 with TRBJ2-2; D gene unclear. Trimming left V 5 bases short and J 4 bases short, with 23 bases between. Germline V CDR1 and CDR2: MNHNY, SVGAGI (reference sequence). The CDR3 loop spans 18 amino acids. In nucleotides, the CDR3 is TGTGCCAGCAGTCGAAACCCTCCCGCTCCGCTGGCCACCGGGGAGCTGTTTTTT. Translation gives CASSRNPPAPLATGELFF.

The DNA for the CDR3 is TGCGCCAGCAGCTATAGGACTAGCGGCCTCCTCTACGAGCGGCAGTACTTC. It codes for CASSYRTSGLLYERQYF. The rearrangement joins TRBV5-1 to TRBJ2-7; TRBD2 aligns across 10 bases. Germline V CDR1 and CDR2: SGHRS, YFSETQ. The V segment lost 3 bases and the J segment 9 bases; nucleotides outside the gene matches: 18. The CDR3 runs to 17 residues.

The genes are TRBV7-2 and TRBJ2-5, with TRBD1 identical over 10 bases. The V and J ends lost 5 bases and 5 bases, in that order; junction bases with no gene match: 8. This CDR3 region has 15 residues. Germline V gene sequence: CDR1 SGHTA, CDR2 FQGNSA. The DNA of the CDR3 is TGTGCCAGCAGCCTGGCCTCGACAGGGGGCGAGACCCAGTACTTC. Amino acids: CASSLASTGGETQYF.

This sequence joins TRBV19 and TRBJ1-1, with 7 bases aligning to TRBD1. With V trimmed by 7 bases and J by 5 bases, 13 bases remained unmatched. Germline-derived CDR1 and CDR2 are LNHDA and SQIVND (reference sequence). The CDR3 is 15 amino acids. The CDR3 DNA reads as TGTGCCAGTAACCCAAAGATCGACAGGGCAACTGAAGCTTTCTTT. Its protein is CASNPKIDRATEAFF.

The rearrangement links TRBV13 to TRBJ1-6; D call uncertain. This CDR3 is built from 14 residues. V lost 3 bases to trimming and J lost 7 bases, with 10 bases between them. Germline V lookup: CDR1 PRHDT, CDR2 FYEKMQ (reference sequence). The CDR3 DNA follows: TGTGCCAGCAGCTTCACGGCGGGAAATTCACCCCTCCACTTT. This sequence encodes CASSFTAGNSPLHF. Variable domain in full (rest from reference TRBV13 and TRBJ1-6): AAGVIQSPRHLIKEKRETATLKCYPIPRHDTVYWYQQGPGQDPQFLISFYEKMQSDKGSIPDRFSAQQFSDYHSELNMSSLELGDSALYFCASSFTAGNSPLHFGNGTRLTVT.

This clone was found a few times. An end of the junction differs from the germline gene, which may be a read error. V gene TRBV29-1 combines with J gene TRBJ2-7; D ambiguous. The CDR3 has 8 amino acids. CDR1 and CDR2 (germline): SQVTM, ANQGSEA. In nucleotides, the CDR3 is TGCAGCGTTGATGATGGAGACTTC. This sequence encodes CSVDDGDF.

The V gene is TRBV5-1, the J gene TRBJ2-3; D is unclear. Looked up from germline, CDR1 is SGHRS and CDR2 is YFSETQ. This CDR3 has 13 residues. Trimming cost V 6 bases and J 2 bases, with 10 bases left between them. As DNA, the CDR3 is TGCGCCAGCAAGCTATCCGTCACAGATACGCAGTATTTT. Encoded protein: CASKLSVTDTQYF.